Below, one T cell receptor beta chain is given with its context. Its target is not known. The entry originates in a study of cytomegalovirus exposure and HLA in healthy donors. Findings and caveats of the study: Cytomegalovirus association was listed for under 200 TCR beta chains.

This CDR3 spans 20 amino acids. Germline CDR1 LGHNA, CDR2 YNFKEQ. Unmatched junction bases numbered 13, after V lost 2 bases and J lost 0 bases. This table comes from immunoSEQ multiplex PCR, and its TCRdb copy is limited to in-frame clones, with some not included. The sample consists of fewer than 250,000 clones, 87% of them appearing once. Specimen: PBMCs. This receptor was identified in a man between 18 and 29 years old in good health and CMV-seronegative. The chain has TRBV4-2 and TRBJ2-1, with 10 bases aligning to TRBD1. The CDR3 here is CASSQYAGTGVLSSYNEQFF. CDR3 nucleotides: TGTGCCAGCAGCCAATATGCCGGGACAGGGGTTTTGAGCTCCTACAATGAGCAGTTCTTC.